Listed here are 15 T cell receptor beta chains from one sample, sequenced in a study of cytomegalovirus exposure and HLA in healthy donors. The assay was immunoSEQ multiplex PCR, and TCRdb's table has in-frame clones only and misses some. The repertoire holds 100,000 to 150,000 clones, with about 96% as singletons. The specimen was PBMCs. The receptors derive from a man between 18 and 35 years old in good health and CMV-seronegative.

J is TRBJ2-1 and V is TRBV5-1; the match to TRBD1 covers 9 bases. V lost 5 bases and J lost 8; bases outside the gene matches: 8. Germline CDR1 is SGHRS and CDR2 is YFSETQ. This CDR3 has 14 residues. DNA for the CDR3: TGCGCCAGCAGTACCGGACAGGGGACGGATGAGCAGTTCTTC. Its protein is CASSTGQGTDEQFF.

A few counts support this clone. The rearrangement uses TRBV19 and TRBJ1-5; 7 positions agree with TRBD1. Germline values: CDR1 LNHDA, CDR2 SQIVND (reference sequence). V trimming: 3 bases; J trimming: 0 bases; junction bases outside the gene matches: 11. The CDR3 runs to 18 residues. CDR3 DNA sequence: TGTGCCAGTAGTATTGAGCGAAGGGGGCGGTATAGCAATCAGCCCCAGCATTTT. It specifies CASSIERRGRYSNQPQHF.

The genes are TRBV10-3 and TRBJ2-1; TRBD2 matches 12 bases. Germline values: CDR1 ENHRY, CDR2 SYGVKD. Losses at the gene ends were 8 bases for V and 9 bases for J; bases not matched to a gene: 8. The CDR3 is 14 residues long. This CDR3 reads CAIGETSGRGEQFF. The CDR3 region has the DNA TGTGCCATCGGGGAGACTAGCGGGAGAGGTGAGCAGTTCTTC.

This CDR3 reads CASRDRKNTGELFF. CDR3 nucleotide sequence: TGTGCCAGCAGGGACAGGAAGAACACCGGGGAGCTGTTTTTT. The chain couples TRBV6-1 to TRBJ2-2, with TRBD1 matching over 7 bases. The CDR3 runs 14 residues. CDR1 is MNHNS and CDR2 is SASEGT in the germline V gene. V was clipped by 6 bases and J by 1 base; unmatched bases: 2.

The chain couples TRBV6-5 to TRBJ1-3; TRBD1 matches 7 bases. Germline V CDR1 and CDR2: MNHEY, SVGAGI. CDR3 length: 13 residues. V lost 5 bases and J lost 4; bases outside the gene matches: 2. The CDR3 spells CASSGTAGNTIYF. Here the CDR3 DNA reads TGTGCCAGCAGTGGGACAGCAGGAAACACCATATATTTT.

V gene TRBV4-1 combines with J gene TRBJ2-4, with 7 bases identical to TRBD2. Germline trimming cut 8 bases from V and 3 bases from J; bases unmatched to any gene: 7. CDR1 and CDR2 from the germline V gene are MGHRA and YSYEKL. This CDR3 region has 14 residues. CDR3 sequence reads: CASGNPGGKNIQYF. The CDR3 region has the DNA TGCGCCAGCGGTAACCCGGGGGGCAAAAACATTCAGTACTTC.

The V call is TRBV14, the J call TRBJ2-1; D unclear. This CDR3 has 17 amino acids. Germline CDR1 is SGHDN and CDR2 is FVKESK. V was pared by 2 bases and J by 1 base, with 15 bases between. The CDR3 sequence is CASSQQAKLLSYNEQFF. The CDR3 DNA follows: TGTGCCAGCAGCCAACAAGCGAAGCTACTATCCTACAATGAGCAGTTCTTC.

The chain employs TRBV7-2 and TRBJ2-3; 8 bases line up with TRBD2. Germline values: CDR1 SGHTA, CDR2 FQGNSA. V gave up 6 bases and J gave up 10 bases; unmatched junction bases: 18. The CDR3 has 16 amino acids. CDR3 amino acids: CASSPPGGRPLGAQYF. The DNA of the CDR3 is TGTGCCAGCAGTCCCCCTGGCGGGAGGCCCCTCGGGGCGCAGTATTTT. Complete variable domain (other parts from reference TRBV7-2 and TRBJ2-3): GAGVSQSPSNKVTEKGKDVELRCDPISGHTALYWYRQSLGQGLEFLIYFQGNSAPDKSGLPSDRFSAERTGGSVSTLTIQRTQQEDSAVYLCASSPPGGRPLGAQYFGPGTRLTVL.

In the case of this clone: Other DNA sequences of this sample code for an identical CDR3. The CDR3: CASSQPGRTGELFF. The CDR3 coding sequence is TGTGCCAGCAGCCAACCTGGTCGGACCGGGGAGCTGTTTTTT. The rearrangement uses TRBV7-3 and TRBJ2-2; D call uncertain. The CDR3 runs 14 residues. CDR1 is SGHTA, CDR2 FQGTGA, per germline. The ends were cut back, 5 bases at V and 5 bases at J, with 12 bases in the middle.

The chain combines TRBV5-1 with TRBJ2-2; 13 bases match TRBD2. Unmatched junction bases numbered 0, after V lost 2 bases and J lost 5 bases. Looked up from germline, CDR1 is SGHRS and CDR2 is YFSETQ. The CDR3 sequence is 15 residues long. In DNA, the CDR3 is TGCGCCAGCAGCTTACTAGCGGGAGGGACCGGGGAGCTGTTTTTT. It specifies CASSLLAGGTGELFF.

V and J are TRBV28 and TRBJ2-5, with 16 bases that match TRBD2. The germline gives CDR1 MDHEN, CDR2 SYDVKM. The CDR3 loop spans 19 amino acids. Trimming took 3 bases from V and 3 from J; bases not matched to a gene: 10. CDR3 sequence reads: CASSFPVGTSGRVEETQYF. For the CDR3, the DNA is TGTGCCAGCAGTTTCCCAGTGGGGACTAGCGGGAGGGTGGAAGAGACCCAGTACTTC. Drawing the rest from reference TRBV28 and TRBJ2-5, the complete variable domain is DVKVTQSSRYLVKRTGEKVFLECVQDMDHENMFWYRQDPGLGLRLIYFSYDVKMKEKGDIPEGYSVSREKKERFSLILESASTNQTSMYLCASSFPVGTSGRVEETQYFGPGTRLLVL.

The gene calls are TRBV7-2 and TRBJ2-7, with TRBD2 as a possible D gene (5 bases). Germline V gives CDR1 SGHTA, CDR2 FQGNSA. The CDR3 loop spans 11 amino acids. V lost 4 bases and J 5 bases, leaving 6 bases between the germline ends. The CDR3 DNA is TGTGCCAGCAGCTATAGCGACGAGCAGTACTTC. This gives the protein CASSYSDEQYF.

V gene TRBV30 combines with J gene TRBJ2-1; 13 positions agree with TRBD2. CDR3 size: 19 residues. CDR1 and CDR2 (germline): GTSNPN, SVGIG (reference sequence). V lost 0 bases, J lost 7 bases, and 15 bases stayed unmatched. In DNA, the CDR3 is TGTGCCTGGAGTGTATTTGGGCAGATTGGGACTAGCGGGAAGAATGAGCAGTTCTTC. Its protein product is CAWSVFGQIGTSGKNEQFF.

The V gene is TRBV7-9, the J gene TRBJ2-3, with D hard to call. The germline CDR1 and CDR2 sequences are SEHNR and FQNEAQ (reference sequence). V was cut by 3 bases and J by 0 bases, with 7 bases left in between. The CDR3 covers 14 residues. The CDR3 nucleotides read TGTGCCAGCAGCTTGCGCCCCAGCACAGATACGCAGTATTTT. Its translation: CASSLRPSTDTQYF.

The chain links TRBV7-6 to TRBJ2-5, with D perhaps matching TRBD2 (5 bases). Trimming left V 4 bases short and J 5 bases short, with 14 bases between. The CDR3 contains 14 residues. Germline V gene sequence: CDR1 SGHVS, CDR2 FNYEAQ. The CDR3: CASSSLRGGETQYF. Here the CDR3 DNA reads TGTGCCAGCAGCTCCCTTCGGGGTGGGGAGACCCAGTACTTC.